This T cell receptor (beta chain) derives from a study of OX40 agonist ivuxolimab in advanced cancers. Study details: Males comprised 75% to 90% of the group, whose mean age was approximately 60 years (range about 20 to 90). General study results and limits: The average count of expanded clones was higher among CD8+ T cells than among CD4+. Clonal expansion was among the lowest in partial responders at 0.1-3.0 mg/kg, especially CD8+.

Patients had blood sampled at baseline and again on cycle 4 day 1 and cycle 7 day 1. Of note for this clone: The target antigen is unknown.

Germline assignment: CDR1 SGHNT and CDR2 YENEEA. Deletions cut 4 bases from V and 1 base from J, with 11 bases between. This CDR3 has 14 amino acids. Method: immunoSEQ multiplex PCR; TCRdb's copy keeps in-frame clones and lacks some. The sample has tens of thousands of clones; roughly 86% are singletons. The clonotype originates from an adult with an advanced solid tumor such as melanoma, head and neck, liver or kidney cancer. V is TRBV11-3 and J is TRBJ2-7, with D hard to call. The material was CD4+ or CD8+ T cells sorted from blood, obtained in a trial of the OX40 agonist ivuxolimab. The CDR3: CASSSRRDSYEQYF. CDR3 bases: TGTGCCAGCAGCTCCCGAAGGGATTCCTACGAGCAGTACTTC.